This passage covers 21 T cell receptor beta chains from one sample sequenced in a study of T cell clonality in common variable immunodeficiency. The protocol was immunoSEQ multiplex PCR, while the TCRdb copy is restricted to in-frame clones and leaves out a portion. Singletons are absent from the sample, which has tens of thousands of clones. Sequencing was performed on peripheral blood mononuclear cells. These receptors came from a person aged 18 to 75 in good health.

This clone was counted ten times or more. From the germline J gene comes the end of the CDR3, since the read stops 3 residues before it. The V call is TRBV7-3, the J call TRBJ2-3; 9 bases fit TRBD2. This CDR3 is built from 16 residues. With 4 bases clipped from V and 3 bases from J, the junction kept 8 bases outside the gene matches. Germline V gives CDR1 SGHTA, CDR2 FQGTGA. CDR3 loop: CASSSYSGRGTDTQYF. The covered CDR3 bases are TGTGCCAGCAGCTCTTATAGCGGGAGAGGGACAGATACG.

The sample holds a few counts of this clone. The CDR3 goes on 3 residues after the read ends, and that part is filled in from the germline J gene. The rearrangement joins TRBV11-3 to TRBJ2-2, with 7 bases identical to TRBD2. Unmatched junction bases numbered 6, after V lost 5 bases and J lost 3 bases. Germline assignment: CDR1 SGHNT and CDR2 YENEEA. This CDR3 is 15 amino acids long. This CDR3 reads CASSQSGAHTGELFF. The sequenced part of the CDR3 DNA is TGTGCCAGCAGCCAGAGCGGGGCCCACACCGGGGAG.

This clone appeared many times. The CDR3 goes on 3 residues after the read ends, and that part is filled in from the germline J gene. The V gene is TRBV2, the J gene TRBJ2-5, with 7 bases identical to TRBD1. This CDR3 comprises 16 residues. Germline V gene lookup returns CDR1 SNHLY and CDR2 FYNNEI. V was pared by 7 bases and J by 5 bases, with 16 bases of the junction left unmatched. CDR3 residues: CASNDPGGISRETQYF. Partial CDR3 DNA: TGTGCCAGCAACGATCCAGGGGGAATCTCCAGGGAGACC.

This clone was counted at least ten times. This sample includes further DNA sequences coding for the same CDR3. This CDR3 reads CSARGLAGVGRYEQYF. CDR3 DNA, as far as it was read: TGCAGTGCTAGGGGACTAGCGGGAGTGGGACGCTACGAG. The chain is built from TRBV20-1 and TRBJ2-7; 14 bases fit TRBD2. Read coverage stops 3 residues before the CDR3 terminus; the germline J gene supplies the remainder. With V trimmed by 3 bases and J by 3 bases, 7 bases remained unmatched. This CDR3 is 16 amino acids long. The V gene's germline CDR1 is DFQATT and CDR2 SNEGSKA (reference sequence).

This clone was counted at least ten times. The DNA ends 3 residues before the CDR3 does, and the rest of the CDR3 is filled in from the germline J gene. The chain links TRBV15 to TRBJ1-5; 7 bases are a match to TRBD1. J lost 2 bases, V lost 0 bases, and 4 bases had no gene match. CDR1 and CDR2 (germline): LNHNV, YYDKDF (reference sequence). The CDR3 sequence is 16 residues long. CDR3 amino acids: CATSRDGQGGNQPQHF. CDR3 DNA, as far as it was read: TGTGCCACCAGCAGAGACGGGCAGGGGGGCAATCAGCCC.

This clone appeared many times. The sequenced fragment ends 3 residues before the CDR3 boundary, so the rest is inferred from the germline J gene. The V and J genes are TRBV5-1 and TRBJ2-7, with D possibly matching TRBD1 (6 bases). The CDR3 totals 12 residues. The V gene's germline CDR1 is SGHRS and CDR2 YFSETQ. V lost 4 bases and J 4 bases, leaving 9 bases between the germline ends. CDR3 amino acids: CASSVRGYEQYF. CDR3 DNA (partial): TGCGCCAGCAGCGTAAGGGGGTACGAG.

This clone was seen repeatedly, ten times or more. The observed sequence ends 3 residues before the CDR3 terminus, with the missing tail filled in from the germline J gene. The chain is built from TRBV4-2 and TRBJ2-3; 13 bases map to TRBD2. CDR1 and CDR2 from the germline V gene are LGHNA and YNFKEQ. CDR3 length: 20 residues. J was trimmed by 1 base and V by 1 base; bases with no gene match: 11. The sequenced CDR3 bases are TGTGCCAGCAGCCAAGTGCCGACTAGCGGGAGGACGGGGGGCACAGATACG. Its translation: CASSQVPTSGRTGGTDT. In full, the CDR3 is CASSQVPTSGRTGGTDTQYF.

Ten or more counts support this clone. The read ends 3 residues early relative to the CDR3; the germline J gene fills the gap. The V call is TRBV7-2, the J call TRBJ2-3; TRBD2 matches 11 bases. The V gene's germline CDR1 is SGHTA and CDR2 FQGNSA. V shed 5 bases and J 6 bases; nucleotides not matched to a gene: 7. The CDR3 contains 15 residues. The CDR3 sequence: CASSPLAGGVDTQYF. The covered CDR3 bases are TGTGCCAGCAGCCCGCTAGCGGGAGGTGTGGATACG. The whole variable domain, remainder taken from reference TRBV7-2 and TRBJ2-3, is GAGVSQSPSNKVTEKGKDVELRCDPISGHTALYWYRQSLGQGLEFLIYFQGNSAPDKSGLPSDRFSAERTGGSVSTLTIQRTQQEDSAVYLCASSPLAGGVDTQYFGPGTRLTVL.

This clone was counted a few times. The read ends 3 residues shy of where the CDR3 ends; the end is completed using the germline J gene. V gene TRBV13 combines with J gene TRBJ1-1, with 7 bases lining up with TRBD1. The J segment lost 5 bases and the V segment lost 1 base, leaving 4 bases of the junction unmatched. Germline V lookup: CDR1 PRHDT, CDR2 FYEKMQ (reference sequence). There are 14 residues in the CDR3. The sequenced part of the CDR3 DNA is TGTGCCAGCAGCTTAGAAGGGGGCATGACTGAA. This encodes CASSLEGGMTE. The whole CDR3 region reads CASSLEGGMTEAFF.

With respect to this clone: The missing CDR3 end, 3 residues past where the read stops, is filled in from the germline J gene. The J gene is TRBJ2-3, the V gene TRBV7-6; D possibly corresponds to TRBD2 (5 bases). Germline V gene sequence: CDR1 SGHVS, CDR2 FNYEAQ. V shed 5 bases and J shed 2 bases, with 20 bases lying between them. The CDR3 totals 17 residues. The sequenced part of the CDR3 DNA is TGTGCCAGCAGCGGCGGACTTCCGGGTTCTACCACAGATACG. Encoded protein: CASSGGLPGSTTDT. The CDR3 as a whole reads CASSGGLPGSTTDTQYF.

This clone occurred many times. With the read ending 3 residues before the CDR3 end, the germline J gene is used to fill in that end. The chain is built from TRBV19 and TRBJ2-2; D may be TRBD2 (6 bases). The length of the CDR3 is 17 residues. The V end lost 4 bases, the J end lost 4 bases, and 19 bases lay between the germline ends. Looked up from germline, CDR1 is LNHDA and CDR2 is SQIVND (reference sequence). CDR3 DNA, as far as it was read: TGTGCCAGTAGTAGGGTAGTCGCCAAGGAGGGCACCGGGGAG. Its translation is CASSRVVAKEGTGE. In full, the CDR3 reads CASSRVVAKEGTGELFF.

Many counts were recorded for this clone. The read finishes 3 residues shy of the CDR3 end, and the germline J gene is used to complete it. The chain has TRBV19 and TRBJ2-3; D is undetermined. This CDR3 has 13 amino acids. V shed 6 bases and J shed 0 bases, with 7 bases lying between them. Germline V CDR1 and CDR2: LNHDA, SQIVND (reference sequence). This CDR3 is CASSGSSTDTQYF. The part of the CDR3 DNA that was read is TGTGCCAGTAGCGGTTCTAGCACAGATACG.

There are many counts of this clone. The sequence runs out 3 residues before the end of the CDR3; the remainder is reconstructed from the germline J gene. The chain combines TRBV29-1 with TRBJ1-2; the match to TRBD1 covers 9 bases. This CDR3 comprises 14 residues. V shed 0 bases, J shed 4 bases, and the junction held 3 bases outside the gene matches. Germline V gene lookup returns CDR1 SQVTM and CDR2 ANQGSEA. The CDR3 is CSVEDRDRAYGYTF. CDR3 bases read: TGCAGCGTTGAAGATCGGGACAGGGCCTATGGC.

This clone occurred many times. The CDR3: CASRARGTGELFF. The DNA read from the CDR3 is TGTGCCAGCAGGGCACGGGGCACCGGGGAG. V usage is TRBV2 and J usage is TRBJ2-2; D perhaps matches TRBD2 (5 bases). The read ends 3 residues shy of where the CDR3 ends; the end is completed using the germline J gene. The length of the CDR3 is 13 residues. Germline CDR1 and CDR2: SNHLY and FYNNEI. The V end was cut by 6 bases, the J end by 4 bases, with 9 bases between.

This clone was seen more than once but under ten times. Incomplete CDR3 DNA: TGTGCCAGCAGCTTTGACAGGGGGTCCACTGAA. Its translation is CASSFDRGSTE. The CDR3 as a whole reads CASSFDRGSTEAFF. The chain uses TRBV7-9 and TRBJ1-1; the match to TRBD1 covers 9 bases. The read ends 3 residues shy of where the CDR3 ends; the end is completed using the germline J gene. The CDR3 loop spans 14 amino acids. CDR1 and CDR2 from the germline V gene are SEHNR and FQNEAQ (reference sequence). With 3 bases clipped from V and 4 bases from J, the junction kept 3 bases outside the gene matches.

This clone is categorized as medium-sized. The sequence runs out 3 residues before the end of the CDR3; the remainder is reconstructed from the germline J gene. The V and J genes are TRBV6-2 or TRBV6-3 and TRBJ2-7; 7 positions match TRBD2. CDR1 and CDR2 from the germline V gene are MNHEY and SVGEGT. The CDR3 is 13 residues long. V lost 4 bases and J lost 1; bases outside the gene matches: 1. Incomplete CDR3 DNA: TGTGCCAGCAGTTTGGGACTATCCTACGAG. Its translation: CASSLGLSYE. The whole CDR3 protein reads CASSLGLSYEQYF.

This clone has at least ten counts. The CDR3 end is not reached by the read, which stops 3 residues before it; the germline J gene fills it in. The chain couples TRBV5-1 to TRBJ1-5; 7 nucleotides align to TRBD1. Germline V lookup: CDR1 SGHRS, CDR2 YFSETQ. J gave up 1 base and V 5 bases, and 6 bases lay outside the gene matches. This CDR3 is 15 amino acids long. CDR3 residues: CASRPGTASNQPQHF. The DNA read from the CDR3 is TGCGCCAGCAGACCCGGGACAGCAAGCAATCAGCCC.

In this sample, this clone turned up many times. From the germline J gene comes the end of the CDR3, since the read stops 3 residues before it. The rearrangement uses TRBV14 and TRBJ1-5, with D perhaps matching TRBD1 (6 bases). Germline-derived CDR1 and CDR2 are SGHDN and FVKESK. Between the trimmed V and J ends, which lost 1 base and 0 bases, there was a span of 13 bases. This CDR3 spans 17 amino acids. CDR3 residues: CASSQVTGMYSNQPQHF. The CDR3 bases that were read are TGTGCCAGCAGCCAAGTAACAGGGATGTATAGCAATCAGCCC.

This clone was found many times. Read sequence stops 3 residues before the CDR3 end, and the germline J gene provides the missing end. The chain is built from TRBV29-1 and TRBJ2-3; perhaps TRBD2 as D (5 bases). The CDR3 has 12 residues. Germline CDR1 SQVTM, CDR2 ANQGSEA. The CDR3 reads CSVEKTRGTQYF. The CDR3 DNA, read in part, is TGCAGCGTTGAGAAAACAAGAGGGACG.

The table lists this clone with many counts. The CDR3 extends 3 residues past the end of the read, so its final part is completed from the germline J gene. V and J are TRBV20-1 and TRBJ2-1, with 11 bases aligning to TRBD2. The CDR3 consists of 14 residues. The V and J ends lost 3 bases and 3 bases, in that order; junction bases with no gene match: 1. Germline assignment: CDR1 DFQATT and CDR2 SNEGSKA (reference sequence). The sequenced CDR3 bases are TGCAGTGCTAGTGGGACTAGCGGCTACAATGAG. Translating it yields CSASGTSGYNE. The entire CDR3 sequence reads CSASGTSGYNEQFF.

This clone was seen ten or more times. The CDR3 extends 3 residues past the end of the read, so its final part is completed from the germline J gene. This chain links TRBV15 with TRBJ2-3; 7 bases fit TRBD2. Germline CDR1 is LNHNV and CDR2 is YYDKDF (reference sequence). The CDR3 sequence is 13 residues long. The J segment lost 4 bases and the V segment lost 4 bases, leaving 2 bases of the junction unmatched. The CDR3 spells CATSTTSSDTQYF. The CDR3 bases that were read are TGTGCCACCAGCACGACTAGCTCAGATACG.